This entry describes one TCR beta chain. The data derive from a study of cytomegalovirus exposure and HLA in healthy donors. Vbeta (60) and Jbeta (13) primers were used in the PCR. The method was immunoSEQ multiplex PCR; TCRdb's version includes in-frame clones alone and lacks a portion of them. This sample's table reports about 48,000 clones. Sequencing was performed on PBMCs. The sequence was collected from a woman aged 40 to 50 in good health and CMV-seronegative.

CDR3 nucleotides: TGCGCCAGCAGTCAATCTGGACTAGCGGGAGGGGACCCTCTGAGGTACAATGAGCAGTTCTTC. Its translation is CASSQSGLAGGDPLRYNEQFF. The chain employs TRBV23-1 and TRBJ2-1, with 15 bases matching TRBD2. TRBV23-1 is an open reading frame whose function is uncertain. CDR3 length: 21 amino acids. V was clipped by 0 bases and J by 4 bases; unmatched bases: 13.